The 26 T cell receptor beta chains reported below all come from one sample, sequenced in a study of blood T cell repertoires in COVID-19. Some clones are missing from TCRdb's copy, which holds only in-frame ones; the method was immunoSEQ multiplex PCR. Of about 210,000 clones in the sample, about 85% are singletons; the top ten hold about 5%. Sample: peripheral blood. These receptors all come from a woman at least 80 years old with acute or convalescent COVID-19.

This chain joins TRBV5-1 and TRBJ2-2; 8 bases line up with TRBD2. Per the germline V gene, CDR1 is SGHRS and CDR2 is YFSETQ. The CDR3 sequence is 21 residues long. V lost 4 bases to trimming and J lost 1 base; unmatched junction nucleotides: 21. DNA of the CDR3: TGCGCCAGCAGCCCAGGAGTGGGGACTAGTACGCATTGGGGGAACACCGGGGAGCTGTTTTTT. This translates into CASSPGVGTSTHWGNTGELFF. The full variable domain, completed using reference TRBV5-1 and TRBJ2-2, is KAGVTQTPRYLIKTRGQQVTLSCSPISGHRSVSWYQQTPGQGLQFLFEYFSETQRNKGNFPGRFSGRQFSNSRSEMNVSTLELGDSALYLCASSPGVGTSTHWGNTGELFFGEGSRLTVL.

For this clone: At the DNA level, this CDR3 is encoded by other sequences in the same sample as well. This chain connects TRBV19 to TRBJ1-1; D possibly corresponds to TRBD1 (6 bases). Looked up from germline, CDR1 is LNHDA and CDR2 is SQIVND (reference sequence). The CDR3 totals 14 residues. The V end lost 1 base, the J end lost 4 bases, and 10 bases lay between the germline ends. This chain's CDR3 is CASSIAKGGTEAFF. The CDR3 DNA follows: TGTGCCAGTAGTATAGCGAAAGGGGGCACTGAAGCTTTCTTT. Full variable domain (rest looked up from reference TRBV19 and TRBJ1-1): DGGITQSPKYLFRKEGQNVTLSCEQNLNHDAMYWYRQDPGQGLRLIYYSQIVNDFQKGDIAEGYSVSREKKESFPLTVTSAQKNPTAFYLCASSIAKGGTEAFFGQGTRLTVV.

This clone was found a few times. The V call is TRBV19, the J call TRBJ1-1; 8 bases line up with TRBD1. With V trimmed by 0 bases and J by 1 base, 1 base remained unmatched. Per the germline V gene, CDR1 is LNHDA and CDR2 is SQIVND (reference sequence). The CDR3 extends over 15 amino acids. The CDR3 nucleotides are TGTGCCAGTAGTATAGACGGGACAGGGAACACTGAAGCTTTCTTT. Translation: CASSIDGTGNTEAFF.

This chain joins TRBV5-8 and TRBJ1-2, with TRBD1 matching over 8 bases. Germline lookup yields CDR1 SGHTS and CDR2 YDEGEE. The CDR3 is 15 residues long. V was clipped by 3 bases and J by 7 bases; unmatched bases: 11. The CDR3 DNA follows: TGTGCCAGCAGCTCTAGACAGACAGGGGTGCGTGGCTACACCTTC. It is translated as CASSSRQTGVRGYTF.

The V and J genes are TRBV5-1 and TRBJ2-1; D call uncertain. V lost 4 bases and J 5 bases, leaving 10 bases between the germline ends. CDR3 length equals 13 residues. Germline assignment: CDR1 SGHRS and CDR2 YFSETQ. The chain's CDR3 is CASSMGVDNEQFF. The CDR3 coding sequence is TGCGCCAGCAGCATGGGCGTTGACAATGAGCAGTTCTTC.

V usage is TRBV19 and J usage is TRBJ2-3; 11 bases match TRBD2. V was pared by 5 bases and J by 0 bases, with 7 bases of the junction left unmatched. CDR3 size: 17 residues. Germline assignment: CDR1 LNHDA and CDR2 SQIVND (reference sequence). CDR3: CASSVAGGQRSTDTQYF. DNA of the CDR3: TGTGCCAGTAGTGTAGCGGGAGGGCAGCGTAGCACAGATACGCAGTATTTT.

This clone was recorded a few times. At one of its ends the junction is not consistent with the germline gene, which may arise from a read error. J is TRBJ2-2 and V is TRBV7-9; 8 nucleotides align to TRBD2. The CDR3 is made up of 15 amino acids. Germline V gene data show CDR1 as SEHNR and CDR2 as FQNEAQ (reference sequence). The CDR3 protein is CASSLAAGATGELFF. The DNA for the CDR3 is TGTGCCAGCAGTTTAGCAGCGGGGGCCACCGGGGAGCTGTTTTTT. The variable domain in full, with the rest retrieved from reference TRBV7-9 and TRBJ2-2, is DTGVSQNPRHKITKRGQNVTFRCDPISEHNRLYWYRQTLGQGPEFLTYFQNEAQLEKSRLLSDRFSAERPKGSFSTLEIQRTEQGDSAMYLCASSLAAGATGELFFGEGSRLTVL.

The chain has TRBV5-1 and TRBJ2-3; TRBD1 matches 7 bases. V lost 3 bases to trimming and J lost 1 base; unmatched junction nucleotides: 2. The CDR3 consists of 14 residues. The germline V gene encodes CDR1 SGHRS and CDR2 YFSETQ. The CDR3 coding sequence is TGCGCCAGCAGCTACGGACAGGGCACAGATACGCAGTATTTT. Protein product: CASSYGQGTDTQYF.

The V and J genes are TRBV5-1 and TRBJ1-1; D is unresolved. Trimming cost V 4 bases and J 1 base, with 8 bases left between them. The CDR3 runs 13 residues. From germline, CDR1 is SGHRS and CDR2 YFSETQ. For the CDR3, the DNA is TGCGCCAGCAGCGGCGGCCCGAACACTGAAGCTTTCTTT. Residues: CASSGGPNTEAFF. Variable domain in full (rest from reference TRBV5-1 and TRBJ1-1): KAGVTQTPRYLIKTRGQQVTLSCSPISGHRSVSWYQQTPGQGLQFLFEYFSETQRNKGNFPGRFSGRQFSNSRSEMNVSTLELGDSALYLCASSGGPNTEAFFGQGTRLTVV.

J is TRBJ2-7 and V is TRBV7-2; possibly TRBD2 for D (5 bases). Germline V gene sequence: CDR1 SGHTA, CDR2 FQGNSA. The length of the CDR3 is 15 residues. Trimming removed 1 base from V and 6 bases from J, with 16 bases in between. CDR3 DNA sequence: TGTGCCAGCAGCTTAGGACGGAGCGGTACTTTCGAGCAGTACTTC. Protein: CASSLGRSGTFEQYF.

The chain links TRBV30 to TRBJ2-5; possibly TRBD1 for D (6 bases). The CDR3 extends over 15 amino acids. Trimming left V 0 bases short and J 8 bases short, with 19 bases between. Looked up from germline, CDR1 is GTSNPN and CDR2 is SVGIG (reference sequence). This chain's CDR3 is CAWSVLTTGGSTQYF. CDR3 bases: TGTGCCTGGAGTGTACTTACGACAGGAGGTTCTACCCAGTACTTC.

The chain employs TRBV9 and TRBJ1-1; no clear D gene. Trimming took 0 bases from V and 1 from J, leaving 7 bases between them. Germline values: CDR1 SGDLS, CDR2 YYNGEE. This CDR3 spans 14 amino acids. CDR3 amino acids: CASSVAGGNTEAFF. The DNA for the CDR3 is TGTGCCAGCAGCGTAGCCGGAGGGAACACTGAAGCTTTCTTT.

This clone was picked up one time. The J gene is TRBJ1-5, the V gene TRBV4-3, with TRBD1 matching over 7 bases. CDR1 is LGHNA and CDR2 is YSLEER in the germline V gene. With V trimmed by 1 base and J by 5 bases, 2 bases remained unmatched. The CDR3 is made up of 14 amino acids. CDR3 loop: CASSQGTGYQPQHF. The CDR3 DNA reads TGCGCCAGCAGCCAAGGGACAGGCTATCAGCCCCAGCATTTT.

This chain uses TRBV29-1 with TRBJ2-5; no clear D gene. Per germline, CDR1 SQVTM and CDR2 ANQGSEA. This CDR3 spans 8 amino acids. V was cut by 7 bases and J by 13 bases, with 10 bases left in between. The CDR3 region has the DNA TGCAGCGCCGGAGACCCGTACTTC. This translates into CSAGDPYF.

The chain's CDR3 is CASSTPRVANEKLFF. The CDR3 coding sequence is TGTGCCAGCAGTACTCCCCGGGTGGCTAATGAAAAACTGTTTTTT. This rearrangement joins TRBV2 to TRBJ1-4; D unclear. This CDR3 has 15 residues. Germline CDR1 SNHLY, CDR2 FYNNEI. Trimming took off 5 bases at V and 3 bases at J, with 13 bases between the two ends.

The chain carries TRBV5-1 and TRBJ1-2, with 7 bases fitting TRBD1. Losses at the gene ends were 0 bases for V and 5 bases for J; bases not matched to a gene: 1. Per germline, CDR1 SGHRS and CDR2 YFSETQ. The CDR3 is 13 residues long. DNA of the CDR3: TGCGCCAGCAGCTTGGAGGGACAGTATGGCTACACCTTC. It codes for CASSLEGQYGYTF.

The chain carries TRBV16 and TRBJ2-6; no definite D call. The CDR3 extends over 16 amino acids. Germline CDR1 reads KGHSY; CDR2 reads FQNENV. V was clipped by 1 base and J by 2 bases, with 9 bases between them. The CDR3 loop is CASSQYGRAGANVLTF. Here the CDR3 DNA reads TGTGCCAGCAGCCAATACGGTAGAGCTGGGGCCAACGTCCTGACTTTC.

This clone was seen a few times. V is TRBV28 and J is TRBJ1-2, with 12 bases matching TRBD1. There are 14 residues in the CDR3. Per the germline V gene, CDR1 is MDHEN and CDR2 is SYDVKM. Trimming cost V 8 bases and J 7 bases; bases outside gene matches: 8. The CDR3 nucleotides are TGTGCCAGCGCCGGGACAGGGGGCCTGCTTGGCTACACCTTC. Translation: CASAGTGGLLGYTF.

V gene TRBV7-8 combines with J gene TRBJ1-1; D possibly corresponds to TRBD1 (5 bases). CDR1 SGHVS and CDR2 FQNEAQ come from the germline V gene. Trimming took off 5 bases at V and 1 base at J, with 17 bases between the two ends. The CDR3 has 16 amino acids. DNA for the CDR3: TGTGCCAGCAGCCGGCTTTTAGACAGCAAGAACACTGAAGCTTTCTTT. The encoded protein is CASSRLLDSKNTEAFF.

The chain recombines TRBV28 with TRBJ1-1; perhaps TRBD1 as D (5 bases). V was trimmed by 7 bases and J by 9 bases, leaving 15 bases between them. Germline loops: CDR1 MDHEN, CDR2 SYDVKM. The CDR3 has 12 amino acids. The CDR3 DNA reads TGTGCCAGCAACATAGAAACAGGAAAAGCTTTCTTT. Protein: CASNIETGKAFF. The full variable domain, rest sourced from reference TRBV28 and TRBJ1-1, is DVKVTQSSRYLVKRTGEKVFLECVQDMDHENMFWYRQDPGLGLRLIYFSYDVKMKEKGDIPEGYSVSREKKERFSLILESASTNQTSMYLCASNIETGKAFFGQGTRLTVV.

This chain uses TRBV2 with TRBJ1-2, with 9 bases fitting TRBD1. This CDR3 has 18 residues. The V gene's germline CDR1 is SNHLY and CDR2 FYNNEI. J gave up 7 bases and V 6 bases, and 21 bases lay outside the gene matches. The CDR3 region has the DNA TGTGCCAGCAGCAACTGGCGGGACAGGGTGATTGCCGATGGTGGCTACACCTTC. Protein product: CASSNWRDRVIADGGYTF.

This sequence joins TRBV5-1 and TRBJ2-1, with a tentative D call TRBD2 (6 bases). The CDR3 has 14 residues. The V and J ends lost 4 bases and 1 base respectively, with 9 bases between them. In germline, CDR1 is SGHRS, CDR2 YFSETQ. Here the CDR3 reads CASSVTSSYNEQFF. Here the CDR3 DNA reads TGCGCCAGCAGCGTGACTAGTTCCTACAATGAGCAGTTCTTC.

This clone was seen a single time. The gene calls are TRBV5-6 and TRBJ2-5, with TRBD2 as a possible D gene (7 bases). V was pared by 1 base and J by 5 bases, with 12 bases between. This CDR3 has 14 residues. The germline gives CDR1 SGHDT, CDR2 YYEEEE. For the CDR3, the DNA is TGTGCCAGCAGCTTGAGGGGGGGTCGTGAGACCCAGTACTTC. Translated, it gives CASSLRGGRETQYF.

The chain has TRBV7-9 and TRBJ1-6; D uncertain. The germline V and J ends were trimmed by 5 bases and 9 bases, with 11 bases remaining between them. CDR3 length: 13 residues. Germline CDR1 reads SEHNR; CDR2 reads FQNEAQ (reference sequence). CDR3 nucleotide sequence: TGTGCCAGCAGCCCCGATGGGAGTTCACCCCTCCACTTT. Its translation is CASSPDGSSPLHF.

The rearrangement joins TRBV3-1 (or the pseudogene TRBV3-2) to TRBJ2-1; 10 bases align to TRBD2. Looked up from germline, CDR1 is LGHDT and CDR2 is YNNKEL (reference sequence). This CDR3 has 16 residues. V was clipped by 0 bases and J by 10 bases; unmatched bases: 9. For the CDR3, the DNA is TGTGCCAGCAGCCAAGATCGGACTAGCGGACTCCAGGAGCAGTTCTTC. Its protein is CASSQDRTSGLQEQFF.

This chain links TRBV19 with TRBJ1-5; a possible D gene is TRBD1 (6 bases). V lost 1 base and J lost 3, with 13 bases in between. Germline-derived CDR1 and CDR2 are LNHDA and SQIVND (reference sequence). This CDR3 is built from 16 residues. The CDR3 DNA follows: TGTGCCAGTAGTATAGTTAAGGGGGAGACCAATCAGCCCCAGCATTTT. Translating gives CASSIVKGETNQPQHF.